The 9 T cell receptor beta chains reported below all come from one sample, sequenced in a study of vaccination and CD4 T cells after COVID-19. Antigens of these TCRs are unknown. Cultured CD4+ T cell DNA underwent sequencing with the Oncomine TCR Beta short-read assay. In TCRdb, the PCR reads were re-called with MiXCR into one record per CDR3 protein. The sample lists around 15,000 distinct CDR3 sequences; roughly 50% were seen once. This sample's treatment: roughly ten-day PBMC culture with coronavirus spike peptide pools or control peptides (ViraFEST assay). The source material was CD4+ T cells from blood, cultured in vitro, sampled before SARS-CoV-2 vaccination. The receptors come from a human donor who had recovered from COVID-19.

This clonotype was detected a few times. The chain carries TRBV6-2 or TRBV6-3 and TRBJ1-1, with unresolved D. The germline V gene encodes CDR1 MNHEY and CDR2 SVGEGT. V shed 5 bases and J shed 6 bases, with 19 bases lying between them. The CDR3 contains 15 residues. CDR3 amino acids: CASSPYRLQDPEAFF. CDR3 DNA sequence: TGTGCCAGCAGTCCCTACCGCCTGCAGGACCCTGAAGCTTTCTTT.

This clonotype was counted between two and nine times. The V gene is TRBV7-6, the J gene TRBJ2-2; 8 bases map to TRBD1. The CDR3 is 16 residues long. V was clipped by 7 bases and J by 4 bases; unmatched bases: 11. CDR1 and CDR2 from the germline V gene are SGHVS and FNYEAQ. The CDR3 loop is CASTDRGSFSTGELFF. CDR3 nucleotide sequence: TGTGCCAGCACTGACAGGGGCAGTTTCTCCACCGGGGAGCTGTTTTTT.

The CDR3 here is CASSADSNYGYTF. DNA of the CDR3: TGCGCCAGCAGCGCTGACAGCAACTATGGCTACACCTTC. V usage is TRBV5-1 and J usage is TRBJ1-2; maybe TRBD1 (5 bases). The V gene lost 4 bases and the J gene lost 2 bases, with 9 bases spanning the gap. CDR3 length: 13 residues. Looked up from germline, CDR1 is SGHRS and CDR2 is YFSETQ.

This clonotype was seen a handful of times. V gene TRBV19 combines with J gene TRBJ1-1; tentatively, D is TRBD1 (6 bases). Trimming cost V 5 bases and J 6 bases, with 22 bases left between them. Germline CDR1 reads LNHDA; CDR2 reads SQIVND (reference sequence). This CDR3 has 16 amino acids. DNA for the CDR3: TGTGCCAGTAGTGCCCACTCACGGGGGGCCGGACCTGAAGCTTTCTTT. The encoded protein is CASSAHSRGAGPEAFF.

This clonotype was observed a handful of times. J is TRBJ2-3 and V is TRBV15, with 10 bases identical to TRBD2. In germline, CDR1 is LNHNV, CDR2 YYDKDF (reference sequence). This CDR3 spans 18 amino acids. J was trimmed by 3 bases and V by 1 base; bases with no gene match: 10. The CDR3: CATSRGLLASGSTDTQYF. The CDR3 nucleotides read TGTGCCACCAGCAGAGGCCTTTTAGCTAGCGGGAGTACAGATACGCAGTATTTT.

This clonotype was found a few times. The genes are TRBV10-2 and TRBJ1-2; possibly TRBD1 for D (5 bases). Looked up from germline, CDR1 is WSHSY and CDR2 is SAAADI. V shed 2 bases and J shed 7 bases, with 14 bases lying between them. The CDR3 is made up of 14 amino acids. The CDR3 sequence is CASSEVGGYGGYTF. The CDR3 DNA sequence: TGCGCCAGCAGTGAGGTCGGGGGGTACGGTGGCTACACCTTC.

The table lists this clonotype with a count of one. The V call is TRBV27, the J call TRBJ2-7; possible D gene TRBD1, 6 bases. This CDR3 has 14 amino acids. In germline, CDR1 is MNHEY, CDR2 SMNVEV (reference sequence). V lost 2 bases to trimming and J lost 5 bases, with 13 bases between them. The CDR3 region is CASSLARGRNEQYF. CDR3 DNA: TGTGCCAGCAGTTTAGCCAGGGGTCGGAACGAGCAGTACTTC.

The chain combines TRBV6-1 with TRBJ2-7, with 7 bases lining up with TRBD1. J gave up 2 bases and V 4 bases, and 5 bases lay outside the gene matches. The germline V gene has CDR1 MNHNS and CDR2 SASEGT. The CDR3 length is 14 residues. CDR3 sequence (DNA): TGTGCCAGCAGTGCCCCGGACAGGACCTACGAGCAGTACTTC. Its protein is CASSAPDRTYEQYF.

The V and J genes are TRBV7-2 and TRBJ1-1; D is undetermined. The CDR3 totals 18 residues. V was shortened by 1 base and J by 1 base, with 19 bases between the two germline ends. CDR1 is SGHTA and CDR2 is FQGNSA in the germline V gene. The CDR3 reads CASSLVLQVSSSNTEAFF. As DNA, the CDR3 is TGTGCCAGCAGCTTAGTGTTGCAGGTCTCCTCTTCGAACACTGAAGCTTTCTTT.